This TCR beta chain comes out of a study of T cell responses to AZD1222 COVID-19 vaccine. This table comes from immunoSEQ multiplex PCR, and its TCRdb copy is limited to in-frame clones, with some not included. The sample lists 150,000 to 160,000 clones, approximately 87% occurring once. With respect to this clone: What it binds is not known.

Overall study results and limits: Regions left unmutated in variants are reportedly the target of nearly half of spike-specific TCRs.

The receptor's source is an adult in good health. The material was peripheral blood, obtained on day 0 of MenACWY control vaccination.

The CDR3 region has the DNA TGTGCCAGCAGTTACGTCGCACAGCCGGAGACCCAGTACTTC. The encoded protein is CASSYVAQPETQYF. This sequence joins TRBV6-5 and TRBJ2-5, with D uncertain. The CDR3 consists of 14 residues. Trimming left V 2 bases short and J 5 bases short, with 12 bases between. Per the germline V gene, CDR1 is MNHEY and CDR2 is SVGAGI.